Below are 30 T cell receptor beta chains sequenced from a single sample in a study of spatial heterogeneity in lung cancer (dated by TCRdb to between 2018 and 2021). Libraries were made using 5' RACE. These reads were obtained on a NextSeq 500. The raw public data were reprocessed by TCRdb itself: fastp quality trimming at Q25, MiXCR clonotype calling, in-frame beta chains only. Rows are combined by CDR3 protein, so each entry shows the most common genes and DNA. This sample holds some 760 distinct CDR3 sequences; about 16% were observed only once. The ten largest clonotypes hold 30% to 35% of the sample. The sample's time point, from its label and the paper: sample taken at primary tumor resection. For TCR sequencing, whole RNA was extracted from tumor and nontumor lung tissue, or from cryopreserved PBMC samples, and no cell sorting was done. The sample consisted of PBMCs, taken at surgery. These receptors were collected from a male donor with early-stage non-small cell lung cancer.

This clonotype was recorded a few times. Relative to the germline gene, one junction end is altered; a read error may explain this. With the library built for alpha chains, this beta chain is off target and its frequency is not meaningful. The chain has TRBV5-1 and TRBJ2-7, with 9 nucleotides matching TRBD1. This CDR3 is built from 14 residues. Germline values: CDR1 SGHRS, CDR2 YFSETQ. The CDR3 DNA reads TGCGCCAGCAGGTTGGGACAGGGTCCCTACGAGCAGTACTTC. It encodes CASRLGQGPYEQYF. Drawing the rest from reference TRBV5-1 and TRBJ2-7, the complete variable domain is KAGVTQTPRYLIKTRGQQVTLSCSPISGHRSVSWYQQTPGQGLQFLFEYFSETQRNKGNFPGRFSGRQFSNSRSEMNVSTLELGDSALYLCASRLGQGPYEQYFGPGTRLTVT.

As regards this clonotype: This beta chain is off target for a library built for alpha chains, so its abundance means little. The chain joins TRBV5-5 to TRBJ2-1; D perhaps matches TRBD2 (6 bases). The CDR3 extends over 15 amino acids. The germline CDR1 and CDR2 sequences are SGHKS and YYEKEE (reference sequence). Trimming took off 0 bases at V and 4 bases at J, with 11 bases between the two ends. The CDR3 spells CASSLVRGSYNEQFF. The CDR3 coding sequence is TGTGCCAGCAGCTTGGTGCGGGGTAGTTACAATGAGCAGTTCTTC. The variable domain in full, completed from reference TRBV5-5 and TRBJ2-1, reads DAGVTQSPTHLIKTRGQQVTLRCSPISGHKSVSWYQQVLGQGPQFIFQYYEKEERGRGNFPDRFSARQFPNYSSELNVNALLLGDSALYLCASSLVRGSYNEQFFGPGTRLTVL.

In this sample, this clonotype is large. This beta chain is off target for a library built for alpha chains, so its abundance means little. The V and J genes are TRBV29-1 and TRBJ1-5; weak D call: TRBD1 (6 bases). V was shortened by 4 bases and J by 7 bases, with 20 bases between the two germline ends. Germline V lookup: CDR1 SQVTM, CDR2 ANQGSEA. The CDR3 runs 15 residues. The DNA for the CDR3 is TGCAGCGTTGTACCGGGACACGGAGCGGGGCAGCCCCAGCATTTT. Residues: CSVVPGHGAGQPQHF. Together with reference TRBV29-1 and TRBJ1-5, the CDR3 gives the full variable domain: SAVISQKPSRDICQRGTSLTIQCQVDSQVTMMFWYRQQPGQSLTLIATANQGSEATYESGFVIDKFPISRPNLTFSTLTVSNMSPEDSSIYLCSVVPGHGAGQPQHFGDGTRLSIL.

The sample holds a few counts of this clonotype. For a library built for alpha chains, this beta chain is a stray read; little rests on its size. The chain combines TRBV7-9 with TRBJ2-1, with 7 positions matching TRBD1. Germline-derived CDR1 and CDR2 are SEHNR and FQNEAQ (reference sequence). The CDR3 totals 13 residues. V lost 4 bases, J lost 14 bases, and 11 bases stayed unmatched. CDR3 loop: CASSSGGAGLEFF. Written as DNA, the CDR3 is TGTGCCAGCAGCTCAGGGGGTGCAGGACTTGAGTTCTTC.

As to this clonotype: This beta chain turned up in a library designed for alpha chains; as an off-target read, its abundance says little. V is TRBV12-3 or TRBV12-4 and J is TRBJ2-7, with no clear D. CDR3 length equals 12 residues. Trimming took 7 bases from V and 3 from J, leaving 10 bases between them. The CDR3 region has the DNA TGTGCCAGCACGACCCGCCTCTACGAGCAGTACTTC. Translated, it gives CASTTRLYEQYF.

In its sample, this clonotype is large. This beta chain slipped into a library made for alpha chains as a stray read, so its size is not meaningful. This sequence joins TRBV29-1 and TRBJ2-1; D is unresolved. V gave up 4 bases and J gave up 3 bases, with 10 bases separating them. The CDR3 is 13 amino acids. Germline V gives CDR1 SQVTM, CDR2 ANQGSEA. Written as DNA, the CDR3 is TGCAGCGTTGGGAAGAGCCTCTACAATGAGCAGTTCTTC. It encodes CSVGKSLYNEQFF.

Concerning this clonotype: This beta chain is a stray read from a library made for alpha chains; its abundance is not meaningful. The CDR3 DNA reads TGTGCCAGCAGCTTAGACCGCACTGAAGCTTTCTTT. Translation: CASSLDRTEAFF. The chain employs TRBV7-8 and TRBJ1-1; no clear D. With 1 base removed from V and 4 bases from J, the gap between germline ends came to 4 bases. From germline, CDR1 is SGHVS and CDR2 FQNEAQ. This CDR3 contains 12 residues. Looking up the rest from reference TRBV7-8 and TRBJ1-1 gives the full variable domain: GAGVSQSPRYKVAKRGQDVALRCDPISGHVSLFWYQQALGQGPEFLTYFQNEAQLDKSGLPSDRFFAERPEGSVSTLKIQRTQQEDSAVYLCASSLDRTEAFFGQGTRLTVV.

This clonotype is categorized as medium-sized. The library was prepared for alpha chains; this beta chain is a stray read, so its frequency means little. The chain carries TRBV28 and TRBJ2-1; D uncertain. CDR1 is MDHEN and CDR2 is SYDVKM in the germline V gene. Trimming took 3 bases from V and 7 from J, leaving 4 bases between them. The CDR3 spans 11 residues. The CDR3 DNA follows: TGTGCCAGCAGTTTTCAAAATGAGCAGTTCTTC. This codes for CASSFQNEQFF.

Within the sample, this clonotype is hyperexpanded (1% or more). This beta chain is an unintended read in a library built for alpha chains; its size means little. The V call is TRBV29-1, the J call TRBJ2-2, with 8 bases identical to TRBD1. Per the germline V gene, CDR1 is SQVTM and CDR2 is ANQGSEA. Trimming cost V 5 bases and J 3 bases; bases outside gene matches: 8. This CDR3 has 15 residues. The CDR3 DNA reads TGCAGCGTTAAAACCCCGGGACAGGACACCGGGGAGCTGTTTTTT. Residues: CSVKTPGQDTGELFF.

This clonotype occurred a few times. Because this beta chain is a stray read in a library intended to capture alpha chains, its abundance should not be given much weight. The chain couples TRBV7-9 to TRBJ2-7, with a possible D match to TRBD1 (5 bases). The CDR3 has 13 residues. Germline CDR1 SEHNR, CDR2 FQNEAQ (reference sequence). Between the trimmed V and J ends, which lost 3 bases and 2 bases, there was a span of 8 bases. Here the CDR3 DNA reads TGTGCCAGCAGCTTTCAGGGCCCCTACGAGCAGTACTTC. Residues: CASSFQGPYEQYF. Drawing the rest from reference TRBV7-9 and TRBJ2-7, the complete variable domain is DTGVSQNPRHKITKRGQNVTFRCDPISEHNRLYWYRQTLGQGPEFLTYFQNEAQLEKSRLLSDRFSAERPKGSFSTLEIQRTEQGDSAMYLCASSFQGPYEQYFGPGTRLTVT.

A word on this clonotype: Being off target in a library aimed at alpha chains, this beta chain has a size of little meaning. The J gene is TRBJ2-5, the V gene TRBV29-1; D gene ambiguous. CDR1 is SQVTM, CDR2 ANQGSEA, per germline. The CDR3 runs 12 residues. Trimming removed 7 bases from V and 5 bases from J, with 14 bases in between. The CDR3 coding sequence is TGCAGCGCGACCAGGCTTAGCGAGACCCAGTACTTC. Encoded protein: CSATRLSETQYF.

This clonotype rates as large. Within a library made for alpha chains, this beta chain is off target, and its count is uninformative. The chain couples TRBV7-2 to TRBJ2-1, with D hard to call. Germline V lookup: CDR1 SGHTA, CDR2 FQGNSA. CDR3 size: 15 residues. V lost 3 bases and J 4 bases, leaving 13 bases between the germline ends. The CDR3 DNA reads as TGTGCCAGCAGCTTTGGGTCGGGTGGGTACAATGAGCAGTTCTTC. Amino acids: CASSFGSGGYNEQFF.

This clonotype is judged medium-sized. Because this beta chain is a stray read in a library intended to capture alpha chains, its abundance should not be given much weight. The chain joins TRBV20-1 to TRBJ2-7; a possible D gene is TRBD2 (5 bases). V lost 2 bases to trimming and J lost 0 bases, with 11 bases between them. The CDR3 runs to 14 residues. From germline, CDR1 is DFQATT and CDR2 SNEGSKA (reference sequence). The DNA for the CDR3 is TGCAGTGCTAGACCCTTACGGGACTCCTACGAGCAGTACTTC. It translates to CSARPLRDSYEQYF.

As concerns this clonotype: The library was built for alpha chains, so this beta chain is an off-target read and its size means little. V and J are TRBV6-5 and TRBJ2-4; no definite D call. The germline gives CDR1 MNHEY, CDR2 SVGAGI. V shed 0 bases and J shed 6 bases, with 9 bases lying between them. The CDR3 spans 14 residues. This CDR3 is CASSYSPGSNIQYF. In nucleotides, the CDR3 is TGTGCCAGCAGTTACTCCCCCGGATCAAACATTCAGTACTTC.

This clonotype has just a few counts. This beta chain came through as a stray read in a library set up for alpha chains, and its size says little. Here the CDR3 reads CASSAAGSGNEQFF. The DNA for the CDR3 is TGCGCCAGCAGTGCGGCGGGGTCTGGTAATGAGCAGTTCTTC. The chain combines TRBV10-2 with TRBJ2-1, with D perhaps TRBD2 (6 bases). V was trimmed by 4 bases and J by 7 bases, leaving 14 bases between them. CDR3 length equals 14 residues. Germline values: CDR1 WSHSY, CDR2 SAAADI.

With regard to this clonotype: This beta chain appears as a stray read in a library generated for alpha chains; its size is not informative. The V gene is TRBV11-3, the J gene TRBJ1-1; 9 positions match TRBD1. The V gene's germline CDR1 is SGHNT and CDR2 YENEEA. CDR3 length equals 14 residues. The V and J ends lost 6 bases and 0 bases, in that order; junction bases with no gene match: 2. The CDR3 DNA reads TGTGCCAGCAGGGGGACAGGGATGAACACTGAAGCTTTCTTT. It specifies CASRGTGMNTEAFF.

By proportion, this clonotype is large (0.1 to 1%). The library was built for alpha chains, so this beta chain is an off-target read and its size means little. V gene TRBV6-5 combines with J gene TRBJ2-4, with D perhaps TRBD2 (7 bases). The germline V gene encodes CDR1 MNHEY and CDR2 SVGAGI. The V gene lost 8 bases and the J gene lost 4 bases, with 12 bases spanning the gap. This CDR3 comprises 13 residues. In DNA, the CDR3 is TGTGCCAGCCAGAGGGGGGGGAAAAACATTCAGTACTTC. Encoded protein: CASQRGGKNIQYF.

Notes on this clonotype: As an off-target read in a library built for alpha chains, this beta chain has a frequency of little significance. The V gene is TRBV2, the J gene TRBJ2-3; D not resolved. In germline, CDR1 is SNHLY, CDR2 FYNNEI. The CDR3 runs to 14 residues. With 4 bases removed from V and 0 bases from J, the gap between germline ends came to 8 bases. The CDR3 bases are TGTGCCAGCAGTGTTCGACTTAGCACAGATACGCAGTATTTT. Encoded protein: CASSVRLSTDTQYF.

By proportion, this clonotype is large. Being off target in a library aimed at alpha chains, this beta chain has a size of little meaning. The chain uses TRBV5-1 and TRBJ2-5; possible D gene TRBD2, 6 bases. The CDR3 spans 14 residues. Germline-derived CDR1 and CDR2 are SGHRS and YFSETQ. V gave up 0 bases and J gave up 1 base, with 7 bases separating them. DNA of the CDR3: TGCGCCAGCAGCTTGGACGGGGGCCAAGAGACCCAGTACTTC. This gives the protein CASSLDGGQETQYF.

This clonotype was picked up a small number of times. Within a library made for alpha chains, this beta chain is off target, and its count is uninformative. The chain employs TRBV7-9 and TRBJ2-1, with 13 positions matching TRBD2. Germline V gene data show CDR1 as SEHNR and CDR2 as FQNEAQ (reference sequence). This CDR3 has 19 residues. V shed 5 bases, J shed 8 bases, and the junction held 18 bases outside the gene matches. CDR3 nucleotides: TGTGCCAGCAGCACCCGCAGCTTTTCACTAGCGGGAGGGGCGTATGAGCAGTTCTTC. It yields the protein CASSTRSFSLAGGAYEQFF.

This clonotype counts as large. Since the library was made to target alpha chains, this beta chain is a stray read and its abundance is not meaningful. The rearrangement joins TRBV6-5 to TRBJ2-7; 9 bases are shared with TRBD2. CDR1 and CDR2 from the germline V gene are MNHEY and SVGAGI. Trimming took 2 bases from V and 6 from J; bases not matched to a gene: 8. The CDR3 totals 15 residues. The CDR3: CASSYGGGAGGEQYF. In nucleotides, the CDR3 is TGTGCCAGCAGTTACGGCGGGGGGGCCGGCGGCGAGCAGTACTTC.

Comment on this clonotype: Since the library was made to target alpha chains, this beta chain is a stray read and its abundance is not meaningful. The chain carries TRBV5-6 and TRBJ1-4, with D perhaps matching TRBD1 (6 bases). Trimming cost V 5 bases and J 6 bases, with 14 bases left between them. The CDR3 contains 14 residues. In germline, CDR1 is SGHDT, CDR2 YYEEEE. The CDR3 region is CASSSGQTDEKLFF. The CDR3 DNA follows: TGTGCCAGCAGTTCAGGACAGACAGATGAAAAACTGTTTTTT.

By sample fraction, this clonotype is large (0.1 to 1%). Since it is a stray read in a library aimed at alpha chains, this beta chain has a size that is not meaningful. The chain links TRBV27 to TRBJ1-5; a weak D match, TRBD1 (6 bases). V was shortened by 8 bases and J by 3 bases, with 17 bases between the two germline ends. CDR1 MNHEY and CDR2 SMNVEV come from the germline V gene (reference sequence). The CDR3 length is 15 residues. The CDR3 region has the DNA TGTGCCAGCGGATTACAGGGTACCGCCAATCAGCCCCAGCATTTT. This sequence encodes CASGLQGTANQPQHF.

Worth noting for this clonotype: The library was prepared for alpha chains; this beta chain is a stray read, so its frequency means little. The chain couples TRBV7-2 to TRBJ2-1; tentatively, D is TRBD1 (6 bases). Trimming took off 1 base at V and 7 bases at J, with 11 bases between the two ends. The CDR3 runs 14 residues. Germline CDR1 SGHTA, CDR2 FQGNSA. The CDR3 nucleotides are TGTGCCAGCAGCTTAGGGTGGGGGCCGAATGAGCAGTTCTTC. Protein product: CASSLGWGPNEQFF.

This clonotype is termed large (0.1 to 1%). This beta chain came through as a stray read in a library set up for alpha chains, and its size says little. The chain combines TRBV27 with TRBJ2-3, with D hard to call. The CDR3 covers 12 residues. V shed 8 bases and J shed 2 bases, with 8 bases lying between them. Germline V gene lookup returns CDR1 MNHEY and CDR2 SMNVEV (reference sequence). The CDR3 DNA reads TGTGCCAGCGGGTTCTACACAGATACGCAGTATTTT. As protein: CASGFYTDTQYF.

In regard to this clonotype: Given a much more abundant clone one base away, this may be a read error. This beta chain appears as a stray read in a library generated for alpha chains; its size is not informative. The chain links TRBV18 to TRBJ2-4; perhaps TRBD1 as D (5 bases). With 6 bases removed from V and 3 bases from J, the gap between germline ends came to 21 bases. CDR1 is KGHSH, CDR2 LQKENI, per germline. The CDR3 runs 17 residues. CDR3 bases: TGTGCCAGCTCCGACCACCCCCAGGTCAGGGTCAAAAACATTCAGTACTTC. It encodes CASSDHPQVRVKNIQYF.

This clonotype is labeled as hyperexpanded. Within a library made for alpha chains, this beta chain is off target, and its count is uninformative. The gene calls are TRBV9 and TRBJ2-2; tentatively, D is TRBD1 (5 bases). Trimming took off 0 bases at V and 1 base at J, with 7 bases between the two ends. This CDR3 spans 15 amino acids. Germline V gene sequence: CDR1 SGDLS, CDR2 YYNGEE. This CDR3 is CASSVEGLNTGELFF. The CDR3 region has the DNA TGTGCCAGCAGCGTAGAGGGGTTGAACACCGGGGAGCTGTTTTTT.

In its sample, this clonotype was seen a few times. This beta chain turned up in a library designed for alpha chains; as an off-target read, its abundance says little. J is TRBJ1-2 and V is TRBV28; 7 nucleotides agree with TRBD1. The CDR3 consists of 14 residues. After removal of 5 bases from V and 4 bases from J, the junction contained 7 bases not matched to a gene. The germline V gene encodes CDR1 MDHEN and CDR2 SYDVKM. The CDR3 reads CASSLRQGLYGYTF. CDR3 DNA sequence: TGTGCCAGCAGTCTCCGACAGGGACTCTATGGCTACACCTTC.

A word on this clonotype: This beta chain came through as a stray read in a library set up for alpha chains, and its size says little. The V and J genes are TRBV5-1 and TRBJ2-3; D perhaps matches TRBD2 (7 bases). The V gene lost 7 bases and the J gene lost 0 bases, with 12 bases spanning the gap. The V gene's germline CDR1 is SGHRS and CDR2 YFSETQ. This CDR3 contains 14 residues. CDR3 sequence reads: CASAGGLSTDTQYF. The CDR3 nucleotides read TGCGCCAGCGCCGGGGGGCTTAGCACAGATACGCAGTATTTT.

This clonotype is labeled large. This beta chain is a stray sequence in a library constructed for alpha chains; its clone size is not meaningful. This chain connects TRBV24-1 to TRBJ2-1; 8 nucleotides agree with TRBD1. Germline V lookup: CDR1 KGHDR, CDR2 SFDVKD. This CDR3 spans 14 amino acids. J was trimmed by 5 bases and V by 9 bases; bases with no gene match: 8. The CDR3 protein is CATQGAGWNNEQFF. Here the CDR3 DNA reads TGTGCCACCCAGGGGGCGGGTTGGAACAATGAGCAGTTCTTC.